The next 18 T cell receptor beta chains were all read from a single sample in a study of blood T cell repertoires in COVID-19. Measured with immunoSEQ multiplex PCR; TCRdb has only the in-frame clones, and not every one. This table has roughly 170,000 clones, approximately 86% appearing once. The sequencing sample was made of peripheral blood. The origin of the receptors is a middle-aged man with active or convalescent COVID-19.

This chain uses TRBV5-1 with TRBJ1-5; D unresolved. Germline V lookup: CDR1 SGHRS, CDR2 YFSETQ. The CDR3 extends over 13 amino acids. The V end lost 1 base, the J end lost 4 bases, and 6 bases lay between the germline ends. This CDR3 reads CASSLSQNQPQHF. CDR3 nucleotide sequence: TGCGCCAGCAGCTTGTCACAAAATCAGCCCCAGCATTTT.

As regards this clone: The same CDR3 also results from other DNA sequences found in this sample. The genes are TRBV7-9 and TRBJ1-1; tentatively, D is TRBD1 (5 bases). The V gene's germline CDR1 is SEHNR and CDR2 FQNEAQ (reference sequence). V lost 5 bases to trimming and J lost 1 base, with 8 bases between them. This CDR3 region has 13 residues. This CDR3 is CASSLGQNTEAFF. The CDR3 DNA reads as TGTGCCAGCAGCCTCGGACAGAACACTGAAGCTTTCTTT.

The V gene is TRBV2, the J gene TRBJ1-5; D unclear. The length of the CDR3 is 14 residues. V gave up 6 bases and J gave up 0 bases, with 9 bases separating them. In germline, CDR1 is SNHLY, CDR2 FYNNEI. CDR3 nucleotides: TGTGCCAGCAGGCGCCAGGATAGCAATCAGCCCCAGCATTTT. It specifies CASRRQDSNQPQHF.

The V and J genes are TRBV3-1 (or the pseudogene TRBV3-2) and TRBJ1-2, with a tentative D call TRBD1 (6 bases). Trimming left V 3 bases short and J 2 bases short, with 13 bases between. The CDR3 loop spans 15 amino acids. Germline CDR1 LGHDT, CDR2 YNNKEL (reference sequence). The CDR3, as DNA: TGTGCCAGCAGCCAGAACCAGGGGTTGAACTATGGCTACACCTTC. Its protein is CASSQNQGLNYGYTF.

The chain links TRBV9 to TRBJ1-3; 8 nucleotides match TRBD1. CDR3 size: 16 residues. Per the germline V gene, CDR1 is SGDLS and CDR2 is YYNGEE. Losses at the gene ends were 6 bases for V and 0 bases for J; bases not matched to a gene: 8. The CDR3 DNA reads as TGTGCCAGCACCCAGGGGGCAGGCCCCTCTGGAAACACCATATATTTT. Encoded protein: CASTQGAGPSGNTIYF.

This chain uses TRBV28 with TRBJ2-7; possible D gene TRBD2, 6 bases. Germline V gives CDR1 MDHEN, CDR2 SYDVKM. Trimming took off 6 bases at V and 1 base at J, with 25 bases between the two ends. This CDR3 spans 18 amino acids. The CDR3 DNA follows: TGTGCCAGCAGCCTACCCGATAGTCCGGGACTCCCTTCCTACGAGCAGTACTTC. It codes for CASSLPDSPGLPSYEQYF.

The chain combines TRBV4-2 with TRBJ1-5; TRBD1 matches at 7 bases. Germline CDR1 is LGHNA and CDR2 is YNFKEQ. The V gene end was trimmed by 6 bases and the J gene end by 4 bases; junction bases not matched to a gene: 3. This CDR3 comprises 13 residues. CDR3 DNA sequence: TGTGCCAGCAGTCAGGGGGAAAATCAGCCCCAGCATTTT. It translates to CASSQGENQPQHF.

The chain joins TRBV9 to TRBJ2-1, with a possible D match to TRBD2 (6 bases). V lost 0 bases, J lost 1 base, and 8 bases lay in between. The CDR3 extends over 15 amino acids. CDR1 is SGDLS and CDR2 is YYNGEE in the germline V gene. The CDR3 DNA sequence: TGTGCCAGCAGCGTAGGCGGGGAATCCTACAATGAGCAGTTCTTC. Amino acid sequence: CASSVGGESYNEQFF. The full variable domain, in which reference TRBV9 and TRBJ2-1 provide the parts outside the CDR3, is DSGVTQTPKHLITATGQRVTLRCSPRSGDLSVYWYQQSLDQGLQFLIQYYNGEERAKGNILERFSAQQFPDLHSELNLSSLELGDSALYFCASSVGGESYNEQFFGPGTRLTVL.

The gene calls are TRBV7-9 and TRBJ2-2, with 14 nucleotides matching TRBD2. There are 15 residues in the CDR3. With 4 bases clipped from V and 11 bases from J, the junction kept 6 bases outside the gene matches. CDR1 and CDR2 (germline): SEHNR, FQNEAQ (reference sequence). CDR3 bases: TGTGCCAGCAGCTGGGGACTAGCGGGGGCCCTAGAGCTGTTTTTT. Translation: CASSWGLAGALELFF.

This clone has only a few counts. The rearrangement uses TRBV6-5 and TRBJ2-1; maybe TRBD1 (5 bases). CDR3 length equals 13 residues. V was clipped by 6 bases and J by 4 bases, with 10 bases between them. Germline CDR1 MNHEY, CDR2 SVGAGI. The CDR3 bases are TGTGCCAGCAGGTGGGGCCAGTACAATGAGCAGTTCTTC. It yields the protein CASRWGQYNEQFF.

The genes are TRBV5-4 and TRBJ2-3, with 7 nucleotides matching TRBD2. V shed 2 bases, J shed 2 bases, and the junction held 2 bases outside the gene matches. Germline CDR1 reads SGHNT; CDR2 reads YYREEE (reference sequence). The length of the CDR3 is 14 residues. The CDR3 DNA is TGTGCCAGCAGCTTCGGGGGGTACACAGATACGCAGTATTTT. This codes for CASSFGGYTDTQYF.

The chain uses TRBV7-3 and TRBJ2-3, with TRBD2 as a possible D gene (6 bases). Trimming took off 1 base at V and 0 bases at J, with 8 bases between the two ends. The CDR3 is 15 amino acids. Germline V gene sequence: CDR1 SGHTA, CDR2 FQGTGA. The CDR3 is CASSLMAGSTDTQYF. In DNA, the CDR3 is TGTGCCAGCAGCTTAATGGCGGGGAGCACAGATACGCAGTATTTT.

The sample holds a few counts of this clone. The V and J genes are TRBV2 and TRBJ1-6; 7 bases are shared with TRBD1. V shed 6 bases, J shed 9 bases, and the junction held 14 bases outside the gene matches. The germline V gene has CDR1 SNHLY and CDR2 FYNNEI. The CDR3 totals 16 residues. The CDR3 loop is CASRPDRVVMGSPLHF. CDR3 nucleotides: TGTGCCAGCAGGCCCGACAGGGTTGTTATGGGTTCACCCCTCCACTTT.

This clone was seen once. V gene TRBV4-1 combines with J gene TRBJ1-3; perhaps TRBD1 as D (6 bases). With 0 bases removed from V and 2 bases from J, the gap between germline ends came to 20 bases. CDR3 length equals 19 residues. CDR1 is MGHRA, CDR2 YSYEKL, per germline. CDR3 protein: CASSQDGDRIFLAGNTIYF. The CDR3 nucleotides are TGCGCCAGCAGCCAAGATGGAGACAGGATTTTCCTCGCTGGAAACACCATATATTTT.

Only a few counts were recorded for this clone. The chain combines TRBV19 with TRBJ2-1, with 12 bases lining up with TRBD2. This CDR3 contains 14 residues. CDR1 is LNHDA, CDR2 SQIVND, per germline (reference sequence). The V segment lost 7 bases and the J segment 6 bases; nucleotides outside the gene matches: 4. The CDR3, as DNA: TGTGCCAGTAACCCGGGACTAGCGGGCAATGAGCAGTTCTTC. Amino acids: CASNPGLAGNEQFF.

The V gene is TRBV19, the J gene TRBJ1-3, with D unclear. Looked up from germline, CDR1 is LNHDA and CDR2 is SQIVND (reference sequence). The V and J ends lost 2 bases and 0 bases respectively, with 8 bases between them. The CDR3 covers 15 residues. The CDR3 protein is CASSITSLSGNTIYF. The CDR3 DNA sequence: TGTGCCAGTAGTATAACGTCACTCTCTGGAAACACCATATATTTT. Variable domain in full (rest from reference TRBV19 and TRBJ1-3): DGGITQSPKYLFRKEGQNVTLSCEQNLNHDAMYWYRQDPGQGLRLIYYSQIVNDFQKGDIAEGYSVSREKKESFPLTVTSAQKNPTAFYLCASSITSLSGNTIYFGEGSWLTVV.

This clone was recorded a few times. The rearrangement joins TRBV19 to TRBJ1-2; 12 bases are shared with TRBD1. V gave up 5 bases and J gave up 4 bases; unmatched junction bases: 8. CDR1 is LNHDA, CDR2 SQIVND, per germline (reference sequence). There are 16 residues in the CDR3. For the CDR3, the DNA is TGTGCCAGTAGTGCTCGGGACAGGGGGCTCCCCTATGGCTACACCTTC. Translation gives CASSARDRGLPYGYTF.

This clone was seen only a few times. J is TRBJ1-5 and V is TRBV7-2, with a tentative D call TRBD1 (5 bases). V was clipped by 2 bases and J by 2 bases, with 13 bases between them. This CDR3 is 16 amino acids long. In germline, CDR1 is SGHTA, CDR2 FQGNSA. The CDR3 nucleotides read TGTGCCAGCAGCTTATATGGGGCCGGTGGCAATCAGCCCCAGCATTTT. Amino acids: CASSLYGAGGNQPQHF.